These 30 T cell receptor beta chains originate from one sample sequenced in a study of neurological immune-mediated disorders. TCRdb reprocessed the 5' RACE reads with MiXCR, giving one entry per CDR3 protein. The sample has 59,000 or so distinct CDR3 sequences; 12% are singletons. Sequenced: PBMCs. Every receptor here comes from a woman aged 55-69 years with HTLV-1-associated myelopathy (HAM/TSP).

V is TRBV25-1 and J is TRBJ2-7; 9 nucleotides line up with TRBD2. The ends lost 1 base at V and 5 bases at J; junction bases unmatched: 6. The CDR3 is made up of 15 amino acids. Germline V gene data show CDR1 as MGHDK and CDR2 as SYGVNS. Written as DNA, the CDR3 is TGTGCCAGCAGTGAATGGCGGGAGGGCCTGAACGAGCAGTACTTC. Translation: CASSEWREGLNEQYF.

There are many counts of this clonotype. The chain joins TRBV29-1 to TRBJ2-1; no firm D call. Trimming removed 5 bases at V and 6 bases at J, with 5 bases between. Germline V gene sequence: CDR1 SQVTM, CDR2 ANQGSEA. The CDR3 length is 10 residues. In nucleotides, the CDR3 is TGCAGCGTTAAGGGCAATGAGCAGTTCTTC. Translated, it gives CSVKGNEQFF.

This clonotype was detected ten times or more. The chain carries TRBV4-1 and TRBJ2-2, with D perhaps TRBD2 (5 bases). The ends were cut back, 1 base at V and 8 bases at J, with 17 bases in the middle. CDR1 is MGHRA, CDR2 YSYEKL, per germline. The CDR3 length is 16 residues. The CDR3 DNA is TGCGCCAGCAGCCAAGCTCAGGCCCACACGGGGGGGGAGCTGTTTTTT. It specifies CASSQAQAHTGGELFF.

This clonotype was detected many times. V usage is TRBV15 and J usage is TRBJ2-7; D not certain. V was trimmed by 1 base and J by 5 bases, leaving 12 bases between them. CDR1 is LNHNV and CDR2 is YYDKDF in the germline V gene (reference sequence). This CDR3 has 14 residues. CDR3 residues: CATSRVPEDHEQYF. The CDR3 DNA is TGTGCCACCAGCAGAGTCCCAGAAGACCACGAGCAGTACTTC.

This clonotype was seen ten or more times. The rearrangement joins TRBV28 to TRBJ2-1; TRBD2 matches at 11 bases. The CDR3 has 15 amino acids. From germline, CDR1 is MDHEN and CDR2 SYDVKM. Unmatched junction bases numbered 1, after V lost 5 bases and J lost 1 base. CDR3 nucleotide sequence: TGTGCCAGCAGTGCTAGCGGGAGGTCCTACAATGAGCAGTTCTTC. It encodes CASSASGRSYNEQFF.

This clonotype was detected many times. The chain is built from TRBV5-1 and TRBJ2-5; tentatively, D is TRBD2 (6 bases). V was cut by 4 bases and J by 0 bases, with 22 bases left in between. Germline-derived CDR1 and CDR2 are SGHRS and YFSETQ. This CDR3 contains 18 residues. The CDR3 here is CASSPGVSELWYQETQYF. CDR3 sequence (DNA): TGCGCCAGCAGCCCGGGAGTTAGCGAGCTATGGTACCAAGAGACCCAGTACTTC.

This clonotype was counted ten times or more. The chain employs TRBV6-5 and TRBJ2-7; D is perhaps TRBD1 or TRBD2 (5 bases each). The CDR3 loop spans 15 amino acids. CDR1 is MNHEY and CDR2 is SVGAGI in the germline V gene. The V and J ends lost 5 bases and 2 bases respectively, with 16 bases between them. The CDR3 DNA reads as TGTGCCAGCAGTCGAGGGGTTAAGAACCCCTACGAGCAGTACTTC. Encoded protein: CASSRGVKNPYEQYF.

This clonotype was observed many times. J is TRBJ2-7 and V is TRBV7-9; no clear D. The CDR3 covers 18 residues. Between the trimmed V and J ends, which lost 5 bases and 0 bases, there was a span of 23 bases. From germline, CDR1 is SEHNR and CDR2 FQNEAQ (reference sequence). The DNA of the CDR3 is TGTGCCAGCAGCCCGCCCTGGGCACGACGACCTCTCTCCTACGAGCAGTACTTC. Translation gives CASSPPWARRPLSYEQYF.

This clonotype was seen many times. For the CDR3, the DNA is TGTGCCACCAGCAGGCAGCCACAGGAAAAACTGTTTTTT. Amino acid sequence: CATSRQPQEKLFF. This chain connects TRBV15 to TRBJ1-4; D gene unclear. Germline loops: CDR1 LNHNV, CDR2 YYDKDF (reference sequence). Trimming left V 3 bases short and J 8 bases short, with 10 bases between. CDR3 size: 13 residues.

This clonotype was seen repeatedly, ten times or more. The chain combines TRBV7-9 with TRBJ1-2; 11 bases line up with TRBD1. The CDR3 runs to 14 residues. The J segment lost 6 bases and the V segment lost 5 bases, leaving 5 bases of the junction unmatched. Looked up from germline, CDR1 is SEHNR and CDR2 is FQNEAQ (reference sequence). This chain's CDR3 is CASSRGQGGDGYTF. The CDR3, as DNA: TGTGCCAGCAGCCGGGGACAGGGGGGCGATGGCTACACCTTC.

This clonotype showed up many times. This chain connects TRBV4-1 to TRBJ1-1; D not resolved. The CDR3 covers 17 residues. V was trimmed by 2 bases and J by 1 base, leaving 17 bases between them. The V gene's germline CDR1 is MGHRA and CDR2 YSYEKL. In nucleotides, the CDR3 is TGCGCCAGCAGCCAAAATTTGGGAGGGCAATCGAACACTGAAGCTTTCTTT. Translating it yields CASSQNLGGQSNTEAFF.

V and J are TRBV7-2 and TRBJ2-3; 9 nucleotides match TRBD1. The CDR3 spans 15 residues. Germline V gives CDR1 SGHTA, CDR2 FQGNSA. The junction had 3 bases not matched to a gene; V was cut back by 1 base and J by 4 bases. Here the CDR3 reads CASSLGDRDSDTQYF. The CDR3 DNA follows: TGTGCCAGCAGCTTAGGGGACAGGGATTCAGATACGCAGTATTTT.

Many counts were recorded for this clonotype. CDR3 residues: CASSSGQGGAGGRVYF. The CDR3, as DNA: TGTGCCAGCAGCTCGGGACAGGGGGGTGCCGGCGGGAGGGTGTACTTC. The chain recombines TRBV7-8 with TRBJ2-7, with 11 bases that match TRBD1. This CDR3 has 16 amino acids. Unmatched junction bases numbered 17, after V lost 4 bases and J lost 12 bases. Germline V gene data show CDR1 as SGHVS and CDR2 as FQNEAQ.

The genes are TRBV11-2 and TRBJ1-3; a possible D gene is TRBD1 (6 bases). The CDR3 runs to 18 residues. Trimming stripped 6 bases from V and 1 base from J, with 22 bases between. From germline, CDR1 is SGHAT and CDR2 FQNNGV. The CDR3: CASSLTGARTPSGNTIYF. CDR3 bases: TGTGCCAGCAGTTTGACAGGCGCTCGAACTCCTTCTGGAAACACCATATATTTT.

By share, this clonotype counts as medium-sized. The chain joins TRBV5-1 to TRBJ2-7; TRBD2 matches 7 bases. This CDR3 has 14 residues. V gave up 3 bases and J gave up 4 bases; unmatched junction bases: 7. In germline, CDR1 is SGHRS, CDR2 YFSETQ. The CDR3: CASSSWTRIYEQYF. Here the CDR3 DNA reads TGCGCCAGCAGCTCATGGACTAGGATTTACGAGCAGTACTTC.

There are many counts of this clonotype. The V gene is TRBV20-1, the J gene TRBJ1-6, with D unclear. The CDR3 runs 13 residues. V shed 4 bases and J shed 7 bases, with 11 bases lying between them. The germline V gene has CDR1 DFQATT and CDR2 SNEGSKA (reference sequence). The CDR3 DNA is TGCAGTGCTACGGGCTCCGGCAATTCACCCCTCCACTTT. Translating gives CSATGSGNSPLHF.

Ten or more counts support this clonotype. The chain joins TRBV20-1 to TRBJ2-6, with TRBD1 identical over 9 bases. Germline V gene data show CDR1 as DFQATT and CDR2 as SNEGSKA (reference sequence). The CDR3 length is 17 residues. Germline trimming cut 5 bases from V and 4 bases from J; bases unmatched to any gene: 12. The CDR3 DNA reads TGCAGTGCTCTCACCCCCTACAGGGGGCAAGGGGCCAACGTCCTGACTTTC. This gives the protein CSALTPYRGQGANVLTF.

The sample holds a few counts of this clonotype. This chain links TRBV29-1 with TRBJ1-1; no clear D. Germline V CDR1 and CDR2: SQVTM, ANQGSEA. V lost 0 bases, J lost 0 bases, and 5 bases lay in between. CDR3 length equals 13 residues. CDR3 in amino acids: CSVEDRMNTEAFF. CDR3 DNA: TGCAGCGTTGAAGACAGAATGAACACTGAAGCTTTCTTT. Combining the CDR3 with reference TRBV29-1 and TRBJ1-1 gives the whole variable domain SAVISQKPSRDICQRGTSLTIQCQVDSQVTMMFWYRQQPGQSLTLIATANQGSEATYESGFVIDKFPISRPNLTFSTLTVSNMSPEDSSIYLCSVEDRMNTEAFFGQGTRLTVV.

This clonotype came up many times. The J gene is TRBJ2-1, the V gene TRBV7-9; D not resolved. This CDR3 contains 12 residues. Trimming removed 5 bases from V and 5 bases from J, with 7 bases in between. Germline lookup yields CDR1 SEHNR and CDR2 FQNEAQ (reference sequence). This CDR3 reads CASSPSHNEQFF. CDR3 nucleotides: TGTGCCAGCAGCCCTTCTCACAATGAGCAGTTCTTC.

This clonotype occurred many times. The CDR3 loop is CAIMNGGQGKGNEQFF. The CDR3 DNA sequence: TGTGCCATCATGAACGGAGGGCAGGGTAAGGGGAATGAGCAGTTCTTC. The chain is built from TRBV10-3 and TRBJ2-1, with D perhaps matching TRBD2 (6 bases). The ends were cut back, 7 bases at V and 7 bases at J, with 23 bases in the middle. The CDR3 extends over 16 amino acids. Per germline, CDR1 ENHRY and CDR2 SYGVKD.

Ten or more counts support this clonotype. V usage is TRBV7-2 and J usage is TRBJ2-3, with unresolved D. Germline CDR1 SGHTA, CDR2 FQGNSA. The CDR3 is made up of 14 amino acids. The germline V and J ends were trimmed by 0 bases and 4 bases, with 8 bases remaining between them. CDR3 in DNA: TGTGCCAGCAGCTTAGCATTTAAGGCAGATACGCAGTATTTT. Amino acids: CASSLAFKADTQYF.

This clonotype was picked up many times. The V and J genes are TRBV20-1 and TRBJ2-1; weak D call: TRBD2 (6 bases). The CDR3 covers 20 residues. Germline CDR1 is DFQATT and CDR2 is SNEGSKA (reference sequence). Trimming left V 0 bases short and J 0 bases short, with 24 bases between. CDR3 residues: CSARDLKTSGTLSSYNEQFF. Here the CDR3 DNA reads TGCAGTGCTAGAGATCTGAAGACTAGTGGGACCCTTAGCTCCTACAATGAGCAGTTCTTC.

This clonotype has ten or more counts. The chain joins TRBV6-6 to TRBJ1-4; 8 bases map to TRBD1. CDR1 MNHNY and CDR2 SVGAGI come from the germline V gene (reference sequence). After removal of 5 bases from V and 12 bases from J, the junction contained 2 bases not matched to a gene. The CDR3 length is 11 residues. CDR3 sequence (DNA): TGTGCCAGCAGTAAGGACAGGGAACTGTTTTTT. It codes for CASSKDRELFF.

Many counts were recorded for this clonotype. The CDR3 nucleotides read TGCAGCGAACAGGGACAGGGCCTCTATGGCTACACCTTC. This translates into CSEQGQGLYGYTF. J is TRBJ1-2 and V is TRBV29-1, with TRBD1 matching 9 bases. The trim removed 7 bases at V and 4 bases at J, leaving 7 bases unmatched. The germline gives CDR1 SQVTM, CDR2 ANQGSEA. CDR3 length: 13 amino acids.

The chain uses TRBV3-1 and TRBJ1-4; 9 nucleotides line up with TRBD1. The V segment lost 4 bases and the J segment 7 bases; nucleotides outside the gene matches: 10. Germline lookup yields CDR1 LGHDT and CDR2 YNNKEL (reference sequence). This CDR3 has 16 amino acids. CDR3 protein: CASSLAGQGLREKLFF. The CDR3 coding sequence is TGTGCCAGCAGCCTTGCGGGACAGGGCCTTCGTGAAAAACTGTTTTTT.

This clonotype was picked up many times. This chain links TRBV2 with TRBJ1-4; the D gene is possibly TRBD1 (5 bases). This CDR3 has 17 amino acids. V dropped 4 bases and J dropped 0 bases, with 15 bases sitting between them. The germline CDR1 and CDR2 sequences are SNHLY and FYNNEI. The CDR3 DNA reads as TGTGCCAGCAGTGGGGTACCAAGGGGTGCAACTAATGAAAAACTGTTTTTT. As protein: CASSGVPRGATNEKLFF.

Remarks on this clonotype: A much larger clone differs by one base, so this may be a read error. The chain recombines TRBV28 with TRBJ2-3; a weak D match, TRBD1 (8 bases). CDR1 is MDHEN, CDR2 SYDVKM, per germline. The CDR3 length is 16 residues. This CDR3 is CVSRGGGQGAGDTQYF. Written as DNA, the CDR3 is TGTGTCAGCAGGGGGGGAGGACAGGGCGCTGGAGATACGCAGTATTTT.

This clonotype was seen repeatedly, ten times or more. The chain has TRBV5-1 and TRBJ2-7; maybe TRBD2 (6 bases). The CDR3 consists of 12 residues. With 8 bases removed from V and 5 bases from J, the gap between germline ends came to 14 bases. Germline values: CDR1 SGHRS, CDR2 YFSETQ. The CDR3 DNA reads TGCGCCAGTCGGGGTTCGGGGGACGAGCAGTACTTC. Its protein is CASRGSGDEQYF.

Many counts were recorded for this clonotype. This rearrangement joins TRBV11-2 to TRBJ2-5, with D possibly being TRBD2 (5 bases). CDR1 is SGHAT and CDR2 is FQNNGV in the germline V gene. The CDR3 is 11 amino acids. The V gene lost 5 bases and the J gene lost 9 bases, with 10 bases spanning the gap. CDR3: CASSLRGSQYF. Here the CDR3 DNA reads TGTGCCAGCAGCCTCCGCGGGTCCCAGTACTTC.

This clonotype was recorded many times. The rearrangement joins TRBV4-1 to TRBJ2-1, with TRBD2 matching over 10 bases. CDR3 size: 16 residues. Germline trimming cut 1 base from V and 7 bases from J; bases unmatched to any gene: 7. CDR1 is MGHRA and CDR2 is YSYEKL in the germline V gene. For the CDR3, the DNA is TGCGCCAGCAGCCAAGCTAGGACTAGCGGTTGGAATGAGCAGTTCTTC. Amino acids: CASSQARTSGWNEQFF.